This T cell receptor (beta chain) was profiled in a study of T cell clusters in autoimmune cytopenias. Study-wide points: Compared with active autoimmune hepatitis patients, healthy donors showed 2.5 to 3-fold more exclusive TRB clusters.

TRB rearrangements were amplified by touch-down multiplex PCR with mixed TRB-A/B primers. Reprocessing the multiplex PCR reads, TCRdb reports a single entry for every CDR3 protein and omits DNA. The specimen's table records approximately 1,500 distinct CDR3 sequences. CDR1 and CDR2 (germline): MNHEY, SVGEGT. This CDR3 is built from 15 residues. Roughly 38,000 genome equivalents of blood DNA were amplified for TRB. In terms of frequency, this clonotype is medium-sized (0.01 to 0.1%). The antigen is not known. Separately, the same data were catalogued under a study of T cell repertoires in aging, cancer and after chemotherapy.

Input material: peripheral blood. This clonotype was obtained from a human donor in good health. The chain combines TRBV6-2 or TRBV6-3 with TRBJ1-5. The CDR3 sequence is CASSYVGSPNQPQHF.